One sample yielded the 27 T cell receptor beta chains listed below, sequenced in a study of blood T cell repertoires in COVID-19. The assay was immunoSEQ multiplex PCR, and TCRdb's table has in-frame clones only and misses some. The profile shows 200,000 to 250,000 clones, 87% of them singletons. The sample consisted of PBMCs or T cells enriched from blood (not recorded which). These receptors were obtained from a woman aged 30 to 39 with acute COVID-19.

A remark on this clone: Relative to the germline gene, one junction end is altered; a read error may explain this. The chain combines TRBV7-7 with TRBJ1-1; possible D gene TRBD1, 5 bases. CDR1 and CDR2 from the germline V gene are SSHAT and FNYEAQ (reference sequence). The CDR3 extends over 14 amino acids. The CDR3: CASSPAQGNTEAFF. In DNA, the CDR3 is TGTGCTAGCAGCCCCGCCCAGGGGAACACTGAAGCTTTCTTT.

This clone was detected once. This rearrangement joins TRBV11-2 to TRBJ2-7; D perhaps matches TRBD2 (6 bases). The V end lost 4 bases, the J end lost 7 bases, and 14 bases lay between the germline ends. Germline V gives CDR1 SGHAT, CDR2 FQNNGV. The CDR3 runs 13 residues. The CDR3 region has the DNA TGTGCCAGCAGCTCAGTCACTGCGGGGGAGCAGTACTTC. Translating gives CASSSVTAGEQYF.

V usage is TRBV2 and J usage is TRBJ1-1, with 8 nucleotides matching TRBD1. CDR3 size: 19 residues. From germline, CDR1 is SNHLY and CDR2 FYNNEI. Trimming removed 2 bases from V and 5 bases from J; junction bases left unmatched: 19. CDR3: CASSESSQAWTGSGTEAFF. The CDR3 coding sequence is TGTGCCAGCAGTGAATCCTCTCAAGCTTGGACAGGGAGCGGTACTGAAGCTTTCTTT.

The CDR3 here is CASSSGQGGGTEAFF. The CDR3 DNA follows: TGCGCCAGCAGCTCAGGACAGGGCGGGGGTACTGAAGCTTTCTTT. The gene calls are TRBV5-1 and TRBJ1-1, with 8 bases fitting TRBD1. The CDR3 covers 15 residues. CDR1 is SGHRS and CDR2 is YFSETQ in the germline V gene. With V trimmed by 3 bases and J by 5 bases, 9 bases remained unmatched.

This chain connects TRBV2 to TRBJ1-2; TRBD1 might be the D (6 bases). The CDR3 has 15 residues. Trimming removed 0 bases at V and 4 bases at J, with 12 bases between. Germline CDR1 and CDR2: SNHLY and FYNNEI. The CDR3 loop is CASSEAHRVLYGYTF. Here the CDR3 DNA reads TGTGCCAGCAGTGAAGCGCACAGGGTTCTCTATGGCTACACCTTC.

This chain uses TRBV6-5 with TRBJ2-7, with 7 bases fitting TRBD1. After removal of 7 bases from V and 3 bases from J, the junction contained 9 bases not matched to a gene. The CDR3 totals 14 residues. Germline CDR1 is MNHEY and CDR2 is SVGAGI. This CDR3 reads CASKKRDSYYEQYF. CDR3 DNA: TGTGCCAGCAAAAAACGGGACAGCTACTACGAGCAGTACTTC.

The chain has TRBV27 and TRBJ2-3; a weak D match, TRBD2 (6 bases). The germline V and J ends were trimmed by 5 bases and 4 bases, with 19 bases remaining between them. CDR3 size: 16 residues. Germline V gives CDR1 MNHEY, CDR2 SMNVEV (reference sequence). As DNA, the CDR3 is TGTGCCAGCAGTGGTGCCCTAGCGCCGACGGCAGATACGCAGTATTTT. Protein product: CASSGALAPTADTQYF.

The chain uses TRBV9 and TRBJ2-5; 7 nucleotides match TRBD2. The V segment lost 4 bases and the J segment 1 base; nucleotides outside the gene matches: 4. Germline V gives CDR1 SGDLS, CDR2 YYNGEE. The CDR3 spans 14 residues. CDR3 in DNA: TGTGCCAGCAGCAATCCGGGGGGCCAAGAGACCCAGTACTTC. This gives the protein CASSNPGGQETQYF. The entire variable domain, with the rest obtained from reference TRBV9 and TRBJ2-5, is as follows: DSGVTQTPKHLITATGQRVTLRCSPRSGDLSVYWYQQSLDQGLQFLIQYYNGEERAKGNILERFSAQQFPDLHSELNLSSLELGDSALYFCASSNPGGQETQYFGPGTRLLVL.

This chain uses TRBV29-1 with TRBJ2-7; TRBD1 matches at 10 bases. This CDR3 region has 14 residues. CDR1 is SQVTM and CDR2 is ANQGSEA in the germline V gene. J lost 4 bases, V lost 2 bases, and 5 bases had no gene match. The CDR3 sequence is CSVEKGTGVYEQYF. In DNA form, the CDR3 reads TGCAGCGTTGAAAAAGGGACAGGGGTGTACGAGCAGTACTTC.

V and J are TRBV9 and TRBJ2-1, with D perhaps TRBD1 (7 bases). The ends were cut back, 3 bases at V and 6 bases at J, with 19 bases in the middle. CDR1 SGDLS and CDR2 YYNGEE come from the germline V gene. The CDR3 sequence is 16 residues long. The CDR3 sequence: CASSEEGAPTSNEQFF. For the CDR3, the DNA is TGTGCCAGCAGCGAGGAGGGGGCTCCGACTAGCAATGAGCAGTTCTTC.

CDR3 coding DNA: TGTGCCAGCAGCTCGGGACTAGCGGGAGCGGGGTTCACCGGGGAGCTGTTTTTT. The encoded protein is CASSSGLAGAGFTGELFF. The chain is built from TRBV7-3 and TRBJ2-2; 14 bases line up with TRBD2. The length of the CDR3 is 18 residues. The V gene's germline CDR1 is SGHTA and CDR2 FQGTGA. J lost 4 bases, V lost 4 bases, and 8 bases had no gene match.

This chain links TRBV10-2 with TRBJ1-4, with a weak D call TRBD1 (5 bases). The CDR3 loop spans 14 amino acids. Looked up from germline, CDR1 is WSHSY and CDR2 is SAAADI. V shed 0 bases and J shed 7 bases, with 9 bases lying between them. The CDR3 coding sequence is TGCGCCAGCAGTGAGTCCAGGGTTGGTGAAAAACTGTTTTTT. Its protein is CASSESRVGEKLFF.

The chain recombines TRBV28 with TRBJ2-7; D may be TRBD1 (5 bases). CDR1 MDHEN and CDR2 SYDVKM come from the germline V gene. The CDR3 has 14 residues. Deletions cut 6 bases from V and 2 bases from J, with 14 bases between. This CDR3 reads CASRTELFPYEQYF. The CDR3 DNA reads TGTGCCAGCAGGACAGAGCTTTTTCCCTACGAGCAGTACTTC.

This chain connects TRBV7-2 to TRBJ2-2; no clear D. Germline loops: CDR1 SGHTA, CDR2 FQGNSA. The germline V and J ends were trimmed by 3 bases and 1 base, with 12 bases remaining between them. This CDR3 has 16 amino acids. CDR3 sequence reads: CASSFIAVRNTGELFF. CDR3 bases: TGTGCCAGCAGCTTTATCGCGGTCAGGAACACCGGGGAGCTGTTTTTT.

The table lists this clone with a count of one. The junction and the germline gene differ at one end; a read error may be behind it. The rearrangement uses TRBV6-2 or TRBV6-3 and TRBJ2-7; TRBD2 matches at 9 bases. The germline V gene encodes CDR1 MNHEY and CDR2 SVGEGT. The CDR3 spans 17 residues. CDR3 in amino acids: CASSYSPGAGGINEQYF. The DNA of the CDR3 is TGTGCCAGCAGTTACTCCCCGGGGGCGGGAGGGATCAACGAGCAATACTTC.

The chain combines TRBV11-2 with TRBJ2-7; possible D gene TRBD1, 5 bases. The length of the CDR3 is 15 residues. Per germline, CDR1 SGHAT and CDR2 FQNNGV. Trimming stripped 0 bases from V and 2 bases from J, with 11 bases between. The CDR3 bases are TGTGCCAGCAGCTTAGATTTATTACAGGCCTACGAGCAGTACTTC. Translating it yields CASSLDLLQAYEQYF.

The chain carries TRBV14 and TRBJ2-7; 7 positions agree with TRBD1. This CDR3 spans 15 amino acids. With 5 bases clipped from V and 3 bases from J, the junction kept 10 bases outside the gene matches. Germline-derived CDR1 and CDR2 are SGHDN and FVKESK. CDR3 in amino acids: CASSSTRDRVYEQYF. The CDR3 DNA sequence: TGTGCCAGCAGCTCGACCCGGGACAGAGTCTACGAGCAGTACTTC.

V and J are TRBV11-3 and TRBJ1-2; 7 positions match TRBD1. The germline V gene has CDR1 SGHNT and CDR2 YENEEA. The CDR3 is 16 residues long. The J segment lost 8 bases and the V segment lost 4 bases, leaving 16 bases of the junction unmatched. In DNA, the CDR3 is TGTGCCAGCAGCTCCGATTCGGAACAGGGGCCAATAGGCTACACCTTC. Amino acids: CASSSDSEQGPIGYTF.

The V call is TRBV28, the J call TRBJ1-1; a possible D gene is TRBD1 (6 bases). This CDR3 has 15 amino acids. Germline values: CDR1 MDHEN, CDR2 SYDVKM. The V gene lost 6 bases and the J gene lost 1 base, with 15 bases spanning the gap. CDR3 DNA sequence: TGTGCCAGCAGCCTGGGGGGGACAACGAACACTGAAGCTTTCTTT. It is translated as CASSLGGTTNTEAFF.

The chain combines TRBV11-2 with TRBJ1-3, with D possibly TRBD1 on 5 matching bases. Per the germline V gene, CDR1 is SGHAT and CDR2 is FQNNGV. V shed 1 base and J shed 0 bases, with 7 bases lying between them. CDR3 size: 15 residues. For the CDR3, the DNA is TGTGCCAGCAGCTTAGTAGGGGTCTCTGGAAACACCATATATTTT. Its translation is CASSLVGVSGNTIYF.

The chain is built from TRBV27 and TRBJ2-1, with D possibly TRBD2 on 6 matching bases. Germline V gene sequence: CDR1 MNHEY, CDR2 SMNVEV (reference sequence). V lost 0 bases to trimming and J lost 10 bases, with 10 bases between them. CDR3 length: 13 amino acids. The CDR3, as DNA: TGTGCCAGCAGTTTATCGGGCGGGGTCGAGCAGTTCTTC. It specifies CASSLSGGVEQFF.

The chain recombines TRBV10-3 with TRBJ2-1; D might be TRBD1 (6 bases). Germline CDR1 reads ENHRY; CDR2 reads SYGVKD. The CDR3 is made up of 15 amino acids. V was trimmed by 10 bases and J by 2 bases, leaving 18 bases between them. CDR3: CASDGHRVTYNEQFF. For the CDR3, the DNA is TGTGCCAGCGACGGGCACAGGGTCACCTACAATGAGCAGTTCTTC.

The chain has TRBV6-5 and TRBJ2-3; TRBD2 aligns across 11 bases. The junction had 10 bases not matched to a gene; V was cut back by 9 bases and J by 5 bases. The germline V gene has CDR1 MNHEY and CDR2 SVGAGI. This CDR3 has 15 amino acids. The CDR3 spells CASKNSGGALDTQYF. Here the CDR3 DNA reads TGTGCCAGTAAGAATAGCGGGGGGGCCTTAGATACGCAGTATTTT.

This clone occurred a few times. The V gene is TRBV27, the J gene TRBJ1-5; the match to TRBD1 covers 11 bases. V lost 5 bases, J lost 6 bases, and 12 bases stayed unmatched. CDR1 and CDR2 from the germline V gene are MNHEY and SMNVEV (reference sequence). The CDR3 is made up of 17 amino acids. CDR3 residues: CASSPSGTGGLGQPQHF. The CDR3, as DNA: TGTGCCAGCAGTCCGTCTGGGACAGGGGGTCTCGGTCAGCCCCAGCATTTT.

This rearrangement joins TRBV5-6 to TRBJ1-5; 8 nucleotides agree with TRBD1. The CDR3 covers 17 residues. Unmatched junction bases numbered 6, after V lost 0 bases and J lost 1 base. CDR1 and CDR2 from the germline V gene are SGHDT and YYEEEE. CDR3 DNA sequence: TGTGCCAGCAGCTTGGGACAGGGGATACCAAGCAATCAGCCCCAGCATTTT. It yields the protein CASSLGQGIPSNQPQHF.

The chain joins TRBV28 to TRBJ2-7, with D possibly TRBD1 on 6 matching bases. Germline V gives CDR1 MDHEN, CDR2 SYDVKM. CDR3 length equals 12 residues. Trimming removed 6 bases from V and 7 bases from J, with 13 bases in between. CDR3 protein: CASSRQVREQYF. The CDR3 bases are TGTGCCAGCAGCCGACAGGTACGGGAGCAGTACTTC.

This clone occurred once. This chain uses TRBV28 with TRBJ1-2; D unresolved. The CDR3 loop spans 12 amino acids. The germline CDR1 and CDR2 sequences are MDHEN and SYDVKM. V was shortened by 7 bases and J by 6 bases, with 12 bases between the two germline ends. CDR3 amino acids: CASISVADGYTF. The CDR3 region has the DNA TGTGCCAGCATAAGTGTGGCGGATGGCTACACCTTC.